This T cell receptor beta chain derives from a study of blood T cell repertoires in COVID-19. Across the whole study: Sources were T cells, B-cell-depleted T cells, or PBMCs; the material itself was cDNA or gDNA.

Authors' processing steps: For nucleated cells, counts were estimated from reference gene primer amplification. Here immunoSEQ multiplex PCR was the method, and the copy in TCRdb shows in-frame clones only, minus some. That table gives V, J and clone size, and the DNA gave D and trimming. Counted here are approximately 500,000 clones, around nine tenths occurring once; the ten biggest clones make up 1.5% to 2%. This clone has only a few counts. Symptom resolution, clearance, or two negative PCRs marked the recovered donors of Cohort 3. The CDR3 consists of 17 residues. V was cut by 3 bases and J by 0 bases, with 13 bases left in between. CDR1 and CDR2 (germline): KGHDR, SFDVKD.

J is TRBJ2-2 and V is TRBV24-1; D gene unclear. The receptor comes from a woman in her 40s who had recovered from COVID-19. The sequencing input was PBMCs or T cells enriched from blood (not recorded which). The CDR3 here is CATSDPSRGANTGELFF. CDR3 in DNA: TGTGCCACCAGTGATCCTTCAAGAGGAGCGAACACCGGGGAGCTGTTTTTT.